The following is a T cell receptor beta chain sequence with its context. No antigen is known for it. This sample is part of a study of CD8 T cells in Susac syndrome. Overall study results and limits: The TCR sequencing and HLA analysis in the study involved a relatively small number of individuals, as the study acknowledged.

RNA totalling roughly 0.45 to 1 ug underwent reverse transcription with random hexamers. Amplification of the TCR beta CDR3 was carried out by immunoSEQ multiplex PCR, which spanned a total of 54 Vbeta and 13 Jbeta segments. TCRdb passed the immunoSEQ multiplex PCR reads through MiXCR, listing each CDR3 protein once. The repertoire holds about 240,000 distinct CDR3 sequences, with about 96% as singletons. Losses at the gene ends were 7 bases for V and 5 bases for J; bases not matched to a gene: 13. The CDR3 length is 15 residues. Looked up from germline, CDR1 is GTSNPN and CDR2 is SVGIG (reference sequence). In Susac syndrome patients, recently defined diagnostic criteria for definite or probable disease were met.

Specimen: CD4+ T cells from PBMCs. V is TRBV30 and J is TRBJ2-7; 11 bases match TRBD2. This clonotype was obtained from a human donor with Susac syndrome. CDR3 sequence reads: CASYHQTSGRNEQYF. As DNA, the CDR3 is TGTGCCTCCTACCACCAAACTAGCGGGAGAAACGAGCAGTACTTC.